The 26 T cell receptor beta chains below all came from one sample that was sequenced in a study of early T cells in non-severe SARS-CoV-2 infection. TCRdb ran MiXCR on the 5' RACE reads and lists one entry per CDR3 protein. Found here are about 38,000 distinct CDR3 sequences, 4.5% to 5.5% of them singletons; the top ten hold about a sixth. Sequenced sample: whole blood. The receptors shown here come from an adult who was a healthcare worker with PCR-confirmed SARS-CoV-2 infection or an uninfected control (not recorded which).

This clonotype was counted many times. The CDR3 sequence: CASSFGTAYEQYF. In DNA, the CDR3 is TGTGCCAGCAGCTTCGGGACAGCATACGAGCAGTACTTC. This chain links TRBV13 with TRBJ2-7; 7 bases are a match to TRBD1. The germline V gene has CDR1 PRHDT and CDR2 FYEKMQ (reference sequence). J lost 4 bases, V lost 3 bases, and 3 bases had no gene match. The CDR3 has 13 amino acids. Supplemented by reference TRBV13 and TRBJ2-7, the full variable domain reads AAGVIQSPRHLIKEKRETATLKCYPIPRHDTVYWYQQGPGQDPQFLISFYEKMQSDKGSIPDRFSAQQFSDYHSELNMSSLELGDSALYFCASSFGTAYEQYFGPGTRLTVT.

The V call is TRBV18, the J call TRBJ1-4, with D hard to call. Trimming cost V 2 bases and J 0 bases, with 4 bases left between them. In germline, CDR1 is KGHSH, CDR2 LQKENI. The CDR3 is made up of 14 amino acids. CDR3 loop: CASSPSATNEKLFF. The CDR3 DNA sequence: TGTGCCAGCTCACCATCCGCAACTAATGAAAAACTGTTTTTT. Supplemented by reference TRBV18 and TRBJ1-4, the full variable domain reads NAGVMQNPRHLVRRRGQEARLRCSPMKGHSHVYWYRQLPEEGLKFMVYLQKENIIDESGMPKERFSAEFPKEGPSILRIQQVVRGDSAAYFCASSPSATNEKLFFGSGTQLSVL.

The genes are TRBV11-3 and TRBJ2-1; 10 bases fit TRBD2. The CDR3 sequence is 15 residues long. J was trimmed by 9 bases and V by 5 bases; bases with no gene match: 10. Germline V gene lookup returns CDR1 SGHNT and CDR2 YENEEA. Written as DNA, the CDR3 is TGTGCCAGCAGCCCGAGCGGGGGGGCTTTCAGTGAGCAGTTCTTC. This sequence encodes CASSPSGGAFSEQFF.

This clonotype turned up a few times. The rearrangement uses TRBV5-4 and TRBJ2-3; 8 bases agree with TRBD1. V gave up 4 bases and J gave up 2 bases; unmatched junction bases: 6. This CDR3 comprises 15 residues. Germline values: CDR1 SGHNT, CDR2 YYREEE (reference sequence). The CDR3 protein is CASSRDRGNTDTQYF. The CDR3 DNA is TGTGCCAGCAGCCGTGACAGGGGTAACACAGATACGCAGTATTTT.

This clonotype has ten or more counts. The chain is built from TRBV11-2 and TRBJ2-1; 9 bases are a match to TRBD1. The trim removed 3 bases at V and 12 bases at J, leaving 9 bases unmatched. The germline V gene has CDR1 SGHAT and CDR2 FQNNGV. The CDR3 consists of 14 residues. The chain's CDR3 is CASSLGTGFVGQFF. The CDR3 DNA follows: TGTGCCAGCAGCTTGGGGACAGGGTTCGTTGGGCAGTTCTTC.

This clonotype was seen many times. The chain combines TRBV20-1 with TRBJ2-1, with 9 positions matching TRBD1. CDR1 DFQATT and CDR2 SNEGSKA come from the germline V gene (reference sequence). V lost 2 bases to trimming and J lost 6 bases; unmatched junction nucleotides: 8. CDR3 length equals 15 residues. CDR3 DNA sequence: TGCAGTGCTAGATCCGGGACAGGGATCCCCAATGAGCAGTTCTTC. Its protein product is CSARSGTGIPNEQFF.

This clonotype was seen many times. The CDR3 region is CASSSGLAGIQETQYF. In nucleotides, the CDR3 is TGTGCCAGCAGCTCCGGACTAGCGGGGATCCAAGAGACCCAGTACTTC. V and J are TRBV7-6 and TRBJ2-5; 12 bases fit TRBD2. The CDR3 loop spans 16 amino acids. Germline trimming cut 4 bases from V and 1 base from J; bases unmatched to any gene: 4. Germline V CDR1 and CDR2: SGHVS, FNYEAQ.

This clonotype occurred many times. The rearrangement joins TRBV18 to TRBJ2-7, with D unresolved. The CDR3 has 11 amino acids. Germline lookup yields CDR1 KGHSH and CDR2 LQKENI. Deletions cut 4 bases from V and 6 bases from J, with 7 bases between. CDR3 coding DNA: TGTGCCAGCTCACTCAAGGTCGAGCAGTACTTC. Amino acids: CASSLKVEQYF.

This clonotype is classed as medium-sized (0.01 to 0.1%). V gene TRBV7-3 combines with J gene TRBJ2-3; D uncertain. CDR3 length: 13 residues. The germline V and J ends were trimmed by 5 bases and 0 bases, with 6 bases remaining between them. Germline CDR1 is SGHTA and CDR2 is FQGTGA. The CDR3 DNA sequence: TGTGCCAGCAGCCTCCTCAGCACAGATACGCAGTATTTT. It specifies CASSLLSTDTQYF.

This clonotype was seen at least ten times. The chain combines TRBV7-2 with TRBJ2-5, with D perhaps TRBD2 (6 bases). CDR1 and CDR2 (germline): SGHTA, FQGNSA. This CDR3 spans 15 amino acids. Trimming removed 2 bases at V and 2 bases at J, with 12 bases between. The CDR3 sequence is CASSLSGVGQETQYF. As DNA, the CDR3 is TGTGCCAGCAGCTTATCGGGGGTGGGGCAAGAGACCCAGTACTTC.

This clonotype was seen at least ten times. This chain uses TRBV12-3 or TRBV12-4 with TRBJ1-3; D not certain. Between the trimmed V and J ends, which lost 7 bases and 2 bases, there was a span of 15 bases. This CDR3 region has 15 residues. Here the CDR3 reads CASNKKGRPGNTIYF. CDR3 in DNA: TGTGCCAGCAACAAAAAGGGCAGGCCTGGAAACACCATATATTTT.

This clonotype has a count of ten or more. The genes are TRBV7-9 and TRBJ2-2; 11 bases map to TRBD2. Trimming at V came to 5 bases and at J to 5 bases, leaving 4 bases not matched to a gene. Germline lookup yields CDR1 SEHNR and CDR2 FQNEAQ (reference sequence). This CDR3 contains 15 residues. CDR3 in DNA: TGTGCCAGCAGCCCGGGACTAGCGGAAACCGGGGAGCTGTTTTTT. It specifies CASSPGLAETGELFF.

This clonotype was seen at least ten times. The CDR3 spells CASSRGQGITGELFF. CDR3 in DNA: TGTGCCAGCAGCCGGGGACAGGGAATTACCGGGGAGCTGTTTTTT. The V gene is TRBV3-1, the J gene TRBJ2-2; 9 bases line up with TRBD1. The CDR3 has 15 amino acids. Germline V CDR1 and CDR2: LGHDT, YNNKEL (reference sequence). V dropped 4 bases and J dropped 5; count of bases not matched to a gene: 5.

This clonotype came up many times. CDR3 residues: CASMGTGFTEAFF. Here the CDR3 DNA reads TGCGCCAGCATGGGTACAGGTTTCACTGAAGCTTTCTTT. The chain links TRBV5-1 to TRBJ1-1; tentative D call: TRBD1 (5 bases). From germline, CDR1 is SGHRS and CDR2 YFSETQ. V lost 6 bases and J lost 4, with 13 bases in between. This CDR3 contains 13 residues.

The rearrangement joins TRBV25-1 to TRBJ2-3, with 10 bases fitting TRBD1. In germline, CDR1 is MGHDK, CDR2 SYGVNS. V trimming: 6 bases; J trimming: 8 bases; junction bases outside the gene matches: 11. This CDR3 contains 15 residues. Written as DNA, the CDR3 is TGTGCCAGCAGCCAACCGGGACAGGGGCGGGCTACGCAGTATTTT. Amino acid sequence: CASSQPGQGRATQYF.

This clonotype was recorded at least ten times. This chain links TRBV15 with TRBJ2-7; possible D gene TRBD2, 5 bases. Germline CDR1 is LNHNV and CDR2 is YYDKDF (reference sequence). CDR3 length: 14 residues. The germline V and J ends were trimmed by 2 bases and 3 bases, with 11 bases remaining between them. The CDR3 sequence: CATSRLMGSYEQYF. CDR3 nucleotide sequence: TGTGCCACCAGCAGACTAATGGGGAGCTACGAGCAGTACTTC.

This clonotype occurred many times. CDR3 sequence (DNA): TGCGCCACCGGGAGGCGGGAGAACACTGAAGCTTTCTTT. Its translation: CATGRRENTEAFF. The rearrangement links TRBV10-1 to TRBJ1-1, with D unresolved. In germline, CDR1 is WNHNN, CDR2 SYGVQD (reference sequence). V shed 10 bases and J shed 1 base, with 13 bases lying between them. CDR3 size: 13 residues.

This clonotype was seen ten or more times. The chain couples TRBV20-1 to TRBJ1-1, with 8 bases lining up with TRBD1. Germline CDR1 reads DFQATT; CDR2 reads SNEGSKA (reference sequence). The CDR3 covers 14 residues. The V gene end was trimmed by 5 bases and the J gene end by 5 bases; junction bases not matched to a gene: 10. In DNA, the CDR3 is TGCAGTGCTGGAGGACAGGGTCCGGGGACTGAAGCTTTCTTT. This encodes CSAGGQGPGTEAFF.

Ten or more counts support this clonotype. The rearrangement uses TRBV10-3 and TRBJ2-7; D may be TRBD2 (6 bases). Trimming cost V 2 bases and J 2 bases, with 10 bases left between them. Germline CDR1 and CDR2: ENHRY and SYGVKD. The CDR3 contains 14 residues. The CDR3 DNA sequence: TGTGCCATCAGTGAGCGGGACTCCACCTACGAGCAGTACTTC. As protein: CAISERDSTYEQYF.

The chain couples TRBV6-1 to TRBJ2-7; D is perhaps TRBD1 (6 bases). CDR1 MNHNS and CDR2 SASEGT come from the germline V gene. CDR3 length: 14 residues. V was cut by 4 bases and J by 7 bases, with 17 bases left in between. The CDR3 region has the DNA TGTGCCAGCAGTGGAGGGACACTGTATCGGGAGCAGTACTTC. It encodes CASSGGTLYREQYF.

This sequence joins TRBV4-1 and TRBJ2-3; D is uncertain. Trimming cost V 3 bases and J 3 bases, with 7 bases left between them. Germline V gene sequence: CDR1 MGHRA, CDR2 YSYEKL. This CDR3 has 13 amino acids. The CDR3 loop reads CASSHPKTDTQYF. The CDR3 DNA reads TGCGCCAGCAGCCACCCCAAGACAGATACGCAGTATTTT.

This clonotype was counted only a few times. The chain uses TRBV20-1 and TRBJ1-4; weak D call: TRBD1 (6 bases). The CDR3 totals 14 residues. Trimming pared 2 bases from V and 6 bases from J, leaving 13 bases between. CDR1 and CDR2 (germline): DFQATT, SNEGSKA (reference sequence). The CDR3 protein is CSARPGGRYEKLFF. The CDR3, as DNA: TGCAGTGCTAGACCCGGGGGCCGGTATGAAAAACTGTTTTTT.

With regard to this clonotype: One end of the junction varies from germline; a read error may be responsible. The chain is built from TRBV12-3 or TRBV12-4 and TRBJ2-7; 8 bases align to TRBD2. This CDR3 spans 13 amino acids. The DNA of the CDR3 is TGTGCCAGCAGTCCCCAGAGGCAGCGGGGGTTCACCTTC. This codes for CASSPQRQRGFTF.

This clonotype was detected ten times or more. J is TRBJ1-1 and V is TRBV18; D call uncertain. V gave up 3 bases and J gave up 1 base, with 6 bases separating them. Germline V gene sequence: CDR1 KGHSH, CDR2 LQKENI. This CDR3 has 13 residues. The CDR3 bases are TGTGCCAGCTCACCTTTATCGAACACTGAAGCTTTCTTT. It yields the protein CASSPLSNTEAFF.

The V call is TRBV5-1, the J call TRBJ2-3; D uncertain. V lost 1 base to trimming and J lost 1 base, with 13 bases between them. The CDR3 runs to 16 residues. The germline V gene has CDR1 SGHRS and CDR2 YFSETQ. The CDR3, as DNA: TGCGCCAGCAGCTTGATACCCACCCTCGGCACAGATACGCAGTATTTT. This codes for CASSLIPTLGTDTQYF. Full variable domain (missing parts from reference TRBV5-1 and TRBJ2-3): KAGVTQTPRYLIKTRGQQVTLSCSPISGHRSVSWYQQTPGQGLQFLFEYFSETQRNKGNFPGRFSGRQFSNSRSEMNVSTLELGDSALYLCASSLIPTLGTDTQYFGPGTRLTVL.

This clonotype has more than one count but fewer than ten. The CDR3 protein is CASSSGQTYYEQYF. The CDR3 DNA reads as TGCGCCAGCAGCTCGGGACAGACCTACTACGAGCAGTACTTC. The V call is TRBV5-1, the J call TRBJ2-7; TRBD1 matches at 7 bases. V lost 3 bases to trimming and J lost 3 bases; unmatched junction nucleotides: 6. The germline gives CDR1 SGHRS, CDR2 YFSETQ. This CDR3 contains 14 residues.